This T cell receptor (beta chain) was sequenced for a study of cytomegalovirus exposure and HLA in healthy donors (dated by TCRdb to the late 2010s). For the wider study: An earlier analysis of some 620 of the donors reported 276 Gb of sequence data and around 110 million unique TCR beta sequences obtained from around 170 million T cells. A later analysis re-examined previously published TCR beta repertoires from hundreds of donors and added high-resolution HLA genotyping to investigate patterns of TCR occurrence. The study aimed to test whether cataloging public T cell receptors could reveal signatures of past pathogen exposure. To predict cytomegalovirus infection status, the study combined high-throughput TCR immunosequencing, statistical association of individual TCRs with disease status, and machine learning. Along with the roughly 670-subject first cohort, a separate validation cohort of around 120 different subjects was used. A later genetic analysis took genome-wide SNP genotypes for about 55% of the 666 donors and used that subset as a discovery cohort. Rather than drawing on any new phenotypic data, the later analysis identified candidate immune exposures from TCR beta sequences and the way those sequences occurred across donors. All discovery cohort repertoires had been generated using a single sequencing platform. HLA typing covered class I and class II loci at four-digit resolution. Roughly 300 gigabases of sequencing data and tens of millions of unique TCR sequences were included in an early release covering several hundred HLA-typed donors. Using immunosequencing, the study profiled T cell repertoires from about 610 subjects and related those repertoires to cytomegalovirus serostatus. On average, about 200,000 unique TCR beta nucleotide sequences were sequenced per donor among about 400 genotyped donors of the cohort, with about 17% of those sequences being non-productive. Of the roughly 400 genotyped donors, approximately 82% fell in the genetic ancestry cluster associated with self-reported Caucasian donors. Donor age, sex, ethnicity and CMV serostatus were collected together with the repertoire data. To decide whether each TCR beta V gene segment behaved as functional or pseudogenic, an earlier analysis of fewer than 750 of the donors relied on high-throughput TCR beta sequencing. Because of strong linkage in the cohort, a handful of DR-DQ haplotypes were treated as single units for association and clustering. Typing coverage varied by locus: roughly 629-640 donors for A, B, C, DRB1 and DQB1; roughly 500 for DQA1; 600 to 610 for DPA1; 450 to 480 for DPB1. Paper-wide results and their limitations: Most TCR sequences were seen in very few donors, while some public TCRs were found in many individuals. Strong co-occurrence of HLA alleles, especially DR and DQ, made assigning TCR associations to individual alleles difficult. Because counts were too low, around 17 rarely observed V segments, including chromosome 9 orphons, were left out of the earlier analysis of 587 of the donors. A cluster of highly shared sequence variants was judged likely to represent a technical artifact of the sequencing pipeline. A later genetic analysis associated a missense DCLRE1C variant with V-gene and J-gene trimming of TCR beta chains, and an independent cohort replicated the association. Compared with the 666-donor mean, donors in an Asian-associated ancestry cluster had fewer N-insertions in productive TCRs, according to a later genetic analysis. At a false discovery rate of 0.05, a later analysis linked some 18,000 TCR beta sequences to specific HLA alleles. The study gave a list of some 150 TCR beta chains associated with cytomegalovirus. Some IMGT-functional V segments, including TRBV6-2 and TRBV6-3, could not be distinguished by the 87-base-pair reads and were therefore excluded. Because HLA typing was missing for some donors at each locus, association tests included only the typed subset. In both the original and validation cohorts, the classifier was reported to diagnose cytomegalovirus status with high specificity and sensitivity. In a later analysis, several top co-occurrence clusters were reported to appear linked to parvovirus B19, influenza, CMV and Epstein-Barr virus. An earlier analysis of approximately 500 of the donors showed that most TCR beta V segments appeared in productive rearrangements either about 87% or about 30% of the time, which broadly matched IMGT annotations. The cohort was sequenced for TCR beta chains only, and without alpha or paired-chain data the features that could be detected were limited. A further reported finding was that TCR beta sequences accurately predicted the HLA-A and HLA-B alleles for most subjects in the first cohort. According to a later analysis, most CMV-associated TCR beta chains appeared to be HLA-restricted, and the HLA associations seemed to be driven largely by CMV exposure. Linkage disequilibrium might explain the correlated functional status among segregating V segments, but an unknown experimental factor could not be ruled out. A later analysis found that HLA-associated TCR beta chains were more clonally expanded and had lower generation probabilities than equally common non-associated chains. It was suggested by the authors that the approach could potentially be generalized to other disease states and immunological phenotypes. Immune exposure information for the cohort was limited to CMV serostatus. Three of the identified cytomegalovirus-associated TCR beta chains were confirmed in vitro to be specific for cytomegalovirus antigens. In a later analysis, the rate of TCR association differed among HLA loci, with DRB1 alleles having the most associated TCRs and HLA-C alleles having the fewest. Roughly uniform sequencing depth across donors was assumed in presence/absence analyses, although this assumption may not hold.

The library relied on the immunoSEQ multiplex PCR assay. The multiplex PCR relied on a mix of 60 forward primers for TCR Vbeta segments and 13 reverse primers for TCR Jbeta segments. Amplification of the CDR3 region of rearranged TCR beta genes was performed with a multiplex PCR assay on genomic DNA. Amplified TCR beta libraries were sequenced as 87-base-pair reads on the Illumina HiSeq System. The authors processed their data as follows. In a later analysis, tens of millions of unique TCR beta chains were counted across the 500 to 700 repertoires, and approximately 11 million of these chains were shared by at least two donors. To remove PCR and sequencing errors, raw reads were error-corrected and collapsed into unique sequences using a nearest-neighbor algorithm that merged closely related sequences. CDR3 sequences were aligned to IMGT reference sequences to assign V, D and J gene segments. For a sequence to be retained, a match of at least six nucleotides to both a V gene segment and a J gene segment was required. A rearrangement was called productive if the CDR3 had no stop codons and remained in frame with V and J, and every other rearrangement was called non-productive. Following IMGT convention, CDR3 was defined as the stretch from the second conserved V-encoded cysteine to the conserved J-encoded phenylalanine. In an earlier analysis of around 570 of the donors, sequences lacking an unambiguous match to a single V gene segment were excluded. In an earlier analysis of approximately 550 of the donors, V segments were called functional above 56.7% productive rearrangements and were called segregating when the between-donor standard deviation exceeded 5%. To diagnose cytomegalovirus status from the catalog of TCR beta chain sequences, a statistical classification framework was built. A later analysis assigned V and J genes by comparing TCR nucleotide sequences with IMGT/GENE-DB human TR gene sequences. The TCRdist pipeline was used in a later analysis to assign CDR3 sequences and most-parsimonious VDJ recombination scenarios. In a later analysis, each TCR beta chain was defined by its CDR3 amino acid sequence together with its V-gene family, and reads lacking a unique V-gene family were excluded. In a later analysis, a few hundred highly shared, low-generation-probability nucleotide sequences were removed to address suspected cross-contamination and a sequencing artifact. In a later analysis, a clonal expansion index was calculated for each public chain from normalized within-repertoire ranks of inferred template counts. A later analysis computed generation probabilities with a VDJ recombination model fitted to out-of-frame rearrangements, and checked the results against IGoR. In a later analysis, hypergeometric tests were used to score TCR-TCR, TCR-HLA and TCR-CMV co-occurrence, with a repertoire-size bias correction applied to TCR pairs. To estimate false discovery rates, a later analysis permuted the HLA or CMV assignments 20 times. In a later analysis, co-occurring TCRs were grouped using DBSCAN, and TCRdist sequence similarity was added for clustering within HLA-allele-positive subsets. Repertoires with fewer than 30,000 or more than 120,000 public chains, plus five repertoires with anomalous nucleotide sharing, were excluded from co-occurrence clustering. In TCRdb, the immuneACCESS table is reduced to in-frame sequences with V and J assigned. These tables do not hold every clone; where another copy was compared, an unresolved V gene accounts for under half, and the others remain unexplained. V, J and clone size were drawn from that table, and D and trimming were deduced from the DNA. Across this sample there are 150,000 or so clones, with roughly four fifths seen only once. Approximately 5.7% of the sample is in the top ten clones.

For this clone: Which antigen it targets is not known. Base qualities are missing; no much larger clone stands one base away.

The CDR3 runs 16 residues from the cysteine to the phenylalanine. The CDR3 DNA has 48 bases and is translated from base 1. The germline V gene supplies CDR1 SGHNT and CDR2 YENEEA. V is shortened by 0 bases, J by 6 bases, and the region joining them spans 14 bases. The cohort comprised 666 healthy bone marrow donors. At the time of sampling, all cohort members were nominally healthy, though unrecorded immune exposures were likely present. The donor tested CMV seropositive and was one of the 289 seropositive cohort members. Each donor provided a peripheral blood sample, and peripheral blood mononuclear cells were used for TCR beta sequencing. Genomic DNA extraction from the blood cell samples was performed with the Qiagen DNeasy Blood Extraction Kit.

The V and J genes are TRBV11-3 and TRBJ2-2; the D gene cannot be named for sure. This sequence was found in a man under 40 in good health and CMV-seropositive. Material for sequencing was PBMCs. The CDR3 protein: CASSLDLAVPAGELFF. The DNA sequence follows: TGTGCCAGCAGCTTAGATCTTGCTGTTCCGGCCGGGGAGCTGTTTTTT.